The 15 T cell receptor beta chains listed next were all sequenced from one sample in a study of T cell repertoires in cytomegalovirus infection. The antigens for these receptors are not known. MiXCR, applied by TCRdb to the reads, yields one record per CDR3 protein. The sample has about 900,000 distinct CDR3 sequences; 31% are singletons. The sequencing used cultured CD8+ T cells from PBMCs, collected from culture after CMV antigen stimulation. The origin of the receptors is a human donor in good health (CMV status not recorded). Some clones in this sample may be carry-over from other donors' samples.

Only a few counts were recorded for this clonotype. The chain combines TRBV19 with TRBJ2-7; D not certain. V gave up 0 bases and J gave up 6 bases, with 15 bases separating them. CDR1 and CDR2 from the germline V gene are LNHDA and SQIVND (reference sequence). The CDR3 is 15 amino acids. The CDR3: CASSIDQDDWGEQYV. The CDR3 bases are TGTGCCAGTAGTATAGATCAGGACGACTGGGGCGAGCAGTACGTC.

This clonotype was seen more than once but under ten times. The rearrangement joins TRBV7-2 to TRBJ1-6, with D perhaps TRBD1 (5 bases). CDR1 is SGHTA and CDR2 is FQGNSA in the germline V gene. V was trimmed by 5 bases and J by 6 bases, leaving 14 bases between them. This CDR3 has 15 amino acids. The CDR3 region has the DNA TGTGCCAGCAGCGACAGTGGGGTGGTTAATTCACCCCTCCACTTT. Amino acid sequence: CASSDSGVVNSPLHF.

V gene TRBV27 combines with J gene TRBJ2-3; 7 bases are a match to TRBD2. Germline loops: CDR1 MNHEY, CDR2 SMNVEV (reference sequence). With V trimmed by 5 bases and J by 2 bases, 1 base remained unmatched. The CDR3 totals 13 residues. CDR3 sequence: CASSRLATDTQYF. In DNA, the CDR3 is TGTGCCAGCAGTCGACTAGCCACAGATACGCAGTATTTT.

This clonotype has at least ten counts. The chain is built from TRBV7-2 and TRBJ1-6; a possible D gene is TRBD1 (5 bases). Germline V gives CDR1 SGHTA, CDR2 FQGNSA. Trimming removed 0 bases at V and 7 bases at J, with 7 bases between. The length of the CDR3 is 14 residues. CDR3 loop: CASSLAEGNSPLHF. The CDR3 DNA follows: TGTGCCAGCAGCTTAGCAGAGGGGAATTCACCCCTCCACTTT.

In this sample, this clonotype turned up a few times. The chain links TRBV7-6 to TRBJ2-3; 10 bases agree with TRBD2. V lost 4 bases, J lost 2 bases, and 9 bases stayed unmatched. CDR1 and CDR2 (germline): SGHVS, FNYEAQ. This CDR3 is 17 amino acids long. DNA for the CDR3: TGTGCCAGCAGCTCTTTACAAGCGGGGGGGGACACAGATACGCAGTATTTT. It translates to CASSSLQAGGDTDTQYF.

On this clonotype: The germline gene is not matched at one end of the junction; a read error may be the cause. The DNA of the CDR3 is TGTGTCATCAGGACCGCTCCCGGGGGCGAGCAGTACTTC. Its protein is CVIRTAPGGEQYF. The chain carries TRBV10-3 and TRBJ2-7; D perhaps matches TRBD2 (6 bases). The germline V gene encodes CDR1 ENHRY and CDR2 SYGVKD. The CDR3 length is 13 residues.

The chain joins TRBV9 to TRBJ2-1, with unresolved D. The CDR3 extends over 13 amino acids. The V end lost 0 bases, the J end lost 9 bases, and 10 bases lay between the germline ends. CDR1 SGDLS and CDR2 YYNGEE come from the germline V gene. CDR3 amino acids: CASSVGRAGEQFF. CDR3 DNA: TGTGCCAGCAGCGTAGGTCGAGCCGGTGAGCAGTTCTTC. Using reference TRBV9 and TRBJ2-1 for the parts outside the CDR3, the full variable domain is DSGVTQTPKHLITATGQRVTLRCSPRSGDLSVYWYQQSLDQGLQFLIQYYNGEERAKGNILERFSAQQFPDLHSELNLSSLELGDSALYFCASSVGRAGEQFFGPGTRLTVL.

J is TRBJ2-5 and V is TRBV9, with D possibly matching TRBD1 (5 bases). Trimming removed 4 bases from V and 5 bases from J, with 15 bases in between. CDR1 and CDR2 from the germline V gene are SGDLS and YYNGEE. This CDR3 has 14 amino acids. CDR3 protein: CASSTGPTRETQYF. CDR3 in DNA: TGTGCCAGCAGCACAGGTCCAACTCGGGAGACCCAGTACTTC.

The chain uses TRBV27 and TRBJ2-1; D gene unclear. The CDR3 consists of 14 residues. V lost 4 bases to trimming and J lost 5 bases, with 12 bases between them. The germline gives CDR1 MNHEY, CDR2 SMNVEV (reference sequence). CDR3 in amino acids: CASSSQNSDNEQFF. CDR3 in DNA: TGTGCCAGCAGTTCCCAGAATTCTGACAATGAGCAGTTCTTC.

The gene calls are TRBV2 and TRBJ1-3, with 7 bases that match TRBD1. Germline V CDR1 and CDR2: SNHLY, FYNNEI. The CDR3 contains 16 residues. The ends lost 3 bases at V and 3 bases at J; junction bases unmatched: 8. The CDR3 region has the DNA TGTGCCAGCAGTGACCCGACAGGGATGAGTGGAAACACCATATATTTT. It codes for CASSDPTGMSGNTIYF.

This clonotype showed up just a few times. CDR3 in amino acids: CASSEGGQGYEQYF. The CDR3 DNA reads TGTGCCAGTAGTGAGGGTGGACAGGGCTACGAGCAGTACTTC. This sequence joins TRBV19 and TRBJ2-7, with 8 bases that match TRBD1. Germline V gene sequence: CDR1 LNHDA, CDR2 SQIVND (reference sequence). The length of the CDR3 is 14 residues. V lost 5 bases, J lost 3 bases, and 6 bases stayed unmatched.

This clonotype was picked up a small number of times. The chain employs TRBV6-5 and TRBJ1-6; D not certain. The CDR3 sequence is 13 residues long. V was cut by 2 bases and J by 7 bases, with 6 bases left in between. Germline CDR1 is MNHEY and CDR2 is SVGAGI. The CDR3: CASSYPGNSPLHF. The CDR3 region has the DNA TGTGCCAGCAGTTACCCGGGCAATTCACCCCTCCACTTT.

This clonotype showed up just once. Given a much more abundant clone one base away, this may be a read error. V usage is TRBV5-4 and J usage is TRBJ2-3; weak D call: TRBD1 (6 bases). The germline CDR1 and CDR2 sequences are SGHNT and YYREEE (reference sequence). CDR3 length: 15 amino acids. V lost 3 bases and J lost 4, with 15 bases in between. CDR3 protein: CASSWGTWAADTQYF. The CDR3 bases are TGTGCCAGCAGCTGGGGGACATGGGCGGCAGATACGCAGTATTTT.

This clonotype was detected only a few times. The V and J genes are TRBV12-3 or TRBV12-4 and TRBJ2-5; D is undetermined. The CDR3 contains 15 residues. V was clipped by 6 bases and J by 1 base, with 15 bases between them. The CDR3 loop is CASRSLGAFQETQYF. CDR3 DNA: TGTGCCAGCAGGTCTCTCGGAGCCTTCCAAGAGACCCAGTACTTC.

This sequence joins TRBV12-3 or TRBV12-4 and TRBJ2-4; 9 nucleotides align to TRBD1. The CDR3 covers 14 residues. Trimming took 6 bases from V and 8 from J; bases not matched to a gene: 8. The CDR3: CASSPTGGIHIQYF. The CDR3 DNA reads TGTGCCAGCAGCCCGACAGGGGGAATTCACATTCAGTACTTC.